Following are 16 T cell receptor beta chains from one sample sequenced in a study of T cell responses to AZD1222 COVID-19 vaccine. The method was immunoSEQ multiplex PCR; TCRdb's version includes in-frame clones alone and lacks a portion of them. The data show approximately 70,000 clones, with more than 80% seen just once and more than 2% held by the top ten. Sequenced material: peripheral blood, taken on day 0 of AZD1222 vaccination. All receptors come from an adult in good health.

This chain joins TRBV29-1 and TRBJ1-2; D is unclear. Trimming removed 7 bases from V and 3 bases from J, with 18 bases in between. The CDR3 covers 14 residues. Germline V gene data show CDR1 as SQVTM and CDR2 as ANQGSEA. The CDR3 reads CSARAEVGDYGYTF. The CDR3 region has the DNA TGCAGCGCCCGGGCGGAAGTCGGTGACTATGGCTACACCTTC. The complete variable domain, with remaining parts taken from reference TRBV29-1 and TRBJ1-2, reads SAVISQKPSRDICQRGTSLTIQCQVDSQVTMMFWYRQQPGQSLTLIATANQGSEATYESGFVIDKFPISRPNLTFSTLTVSNMSPEDSSIYLCSARAEVGDYGYTFGSGTRLTVV.

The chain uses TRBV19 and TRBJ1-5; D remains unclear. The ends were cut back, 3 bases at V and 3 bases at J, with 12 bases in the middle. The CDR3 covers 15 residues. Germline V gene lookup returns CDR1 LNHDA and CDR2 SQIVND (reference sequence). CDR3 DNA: TGTGCCAGTAGTATTCCTTGGGAATACAATCAGCCCCAGCATTTT. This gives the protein CASSIPWEYNQPQHF.

The DNA of the CDR3 is TGTGCCAGCAGTTTGAAGTATGGCTACACCTTC. As protein: CASSLKYGYTF. This rearrangement joins TRBV28 to TRBJ1-2; no clear D. The CDR3 covers 11 residues. Germline CDR1 reads MDHEN; CDR2 reads SYDVKM. V was trimmed by 3 bases and J by 5 bases, leaving 4 bases between them.

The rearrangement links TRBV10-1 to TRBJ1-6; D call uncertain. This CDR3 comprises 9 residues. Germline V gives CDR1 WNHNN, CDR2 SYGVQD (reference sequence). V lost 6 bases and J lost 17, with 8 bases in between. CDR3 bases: TGCGCCAGCAGGGTGGATTTCCACTTT. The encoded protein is CASRVDFHF.

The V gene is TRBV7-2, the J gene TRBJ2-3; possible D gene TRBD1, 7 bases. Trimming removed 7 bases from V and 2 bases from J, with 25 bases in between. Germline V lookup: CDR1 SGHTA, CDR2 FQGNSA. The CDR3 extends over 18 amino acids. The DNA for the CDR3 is TGTGCCAGCATCGAAGGAGGGGGCGTTAGATATTTCACAGATACGCAGTATTTT. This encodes CASIEGGGVRYFTDTQYF.

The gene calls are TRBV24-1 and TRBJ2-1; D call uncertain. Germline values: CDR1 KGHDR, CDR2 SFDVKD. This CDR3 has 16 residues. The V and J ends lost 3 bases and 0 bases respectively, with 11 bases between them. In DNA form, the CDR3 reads TGTGCCACCAGTGATCGCAGCGCTAGCTCCTACAATGAGCAGTTCTTC. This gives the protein CATSDRSASSYNEQFF.

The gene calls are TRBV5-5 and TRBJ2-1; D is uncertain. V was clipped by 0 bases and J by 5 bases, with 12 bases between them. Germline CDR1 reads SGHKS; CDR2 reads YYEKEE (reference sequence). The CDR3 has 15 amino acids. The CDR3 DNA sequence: TGTGCCAGCAGCTTGGTATCCAGTGCCCACAATGAGCAGTTCTTC. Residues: CASSLVSSAHNEQFF. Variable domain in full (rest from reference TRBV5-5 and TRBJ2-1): DAGVTQSPTHLIKTRGQQVTLRCSPISGHKSVSWYQQVLGQGPQFIFQYYEKEERGRGNFPDRFSARQFPNYSSELNVNALLLGDSALYLCASSLVSSAHNEQFFGPGTRLTVL.

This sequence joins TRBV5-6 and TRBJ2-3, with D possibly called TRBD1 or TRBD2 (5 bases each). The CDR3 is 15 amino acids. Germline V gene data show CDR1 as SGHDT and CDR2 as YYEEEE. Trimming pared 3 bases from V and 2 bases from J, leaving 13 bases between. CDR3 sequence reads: CASSWGNQITDTQYF. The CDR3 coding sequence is TGTGCCAGCAGCTGGGGGAATCAGATCACAGATACGCAGTATTTT.

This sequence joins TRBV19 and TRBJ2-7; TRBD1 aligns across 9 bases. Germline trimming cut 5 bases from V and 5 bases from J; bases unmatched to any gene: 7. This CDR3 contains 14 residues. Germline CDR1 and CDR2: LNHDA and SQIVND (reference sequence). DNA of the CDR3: TGTGCCAGTAGTGCTTACAGGGGGCTCGACGAGCAGTACTTC. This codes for CASSAYRGLDEQYF.

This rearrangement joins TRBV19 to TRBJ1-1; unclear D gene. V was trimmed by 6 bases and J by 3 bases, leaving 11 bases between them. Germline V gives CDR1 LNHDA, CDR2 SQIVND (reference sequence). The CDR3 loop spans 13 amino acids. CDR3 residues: CASSYGRDTEAFF. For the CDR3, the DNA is TGTGCCAGTAGCTATGGTAGAGACACTGAAGCTTTCTTT. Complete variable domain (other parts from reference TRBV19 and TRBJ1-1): DGGITQSPKYLFRKEGQNVTLSCEQNLNHDAMYWYRQDPGQGLRLIYYSQIVNDFQKGDIAEGYSVSREKKESFPLTVTSAQKNPTAFYLCASSYGRDTEAFFGQGTRLTVV.

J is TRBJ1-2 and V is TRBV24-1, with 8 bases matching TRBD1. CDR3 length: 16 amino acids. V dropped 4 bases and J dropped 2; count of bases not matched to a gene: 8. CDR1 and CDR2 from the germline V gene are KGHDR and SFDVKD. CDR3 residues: CATSDRDRTENYGYTF. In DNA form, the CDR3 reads TGTGCCACCAGTGACCGGGACAGGACTGAGAACTATGGCTACACCTTC.

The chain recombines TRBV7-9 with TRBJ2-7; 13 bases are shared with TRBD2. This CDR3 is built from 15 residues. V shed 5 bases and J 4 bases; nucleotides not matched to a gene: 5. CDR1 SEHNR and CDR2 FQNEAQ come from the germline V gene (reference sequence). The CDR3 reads CASSMTSGRSYEQYF. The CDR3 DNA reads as TGTGCCAGCAGCATGACTAGCGGGAGGTCATACGAGCAGTACTTC.

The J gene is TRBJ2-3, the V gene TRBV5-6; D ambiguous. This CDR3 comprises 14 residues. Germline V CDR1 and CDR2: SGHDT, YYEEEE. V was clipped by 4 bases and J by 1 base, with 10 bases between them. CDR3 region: CASSRLMGTDTQYF. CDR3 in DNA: TGTGCCAGCAGCCGGTTAATGGGCACAGATACGCAGTATTTT.

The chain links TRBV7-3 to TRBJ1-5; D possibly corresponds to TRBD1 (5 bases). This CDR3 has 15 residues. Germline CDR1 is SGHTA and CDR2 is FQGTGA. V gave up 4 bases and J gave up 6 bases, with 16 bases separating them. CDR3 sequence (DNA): TGTGCCAGCAGCTCTGGCCGCGGACAAAGTCAGCCCCAGCATTTT. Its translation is CASSSGRGQSQPQHF.

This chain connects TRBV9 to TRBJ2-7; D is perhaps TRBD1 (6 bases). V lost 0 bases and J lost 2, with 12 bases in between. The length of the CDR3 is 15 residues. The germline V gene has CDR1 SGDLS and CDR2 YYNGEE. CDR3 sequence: CASSVGLQGPYEQYF. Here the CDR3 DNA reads TGTGCCAGCAGCGTAGGTCTACAGGGACCCTACGAGCAGTACTTC.

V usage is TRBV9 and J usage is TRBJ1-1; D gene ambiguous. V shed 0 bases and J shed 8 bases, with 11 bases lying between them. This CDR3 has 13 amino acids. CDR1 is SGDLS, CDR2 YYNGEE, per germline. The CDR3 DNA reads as TGTGCCAGCAGCGTAGCAATGGGGTTGGAAGCTTTCTTT. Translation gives CASSVAMGLEAFF.